This section outlines one T cell receptor beta chain sequence together with its context. The antigen is undetermined. The record originates from a study of cytomegalovirus exposure and HLA in healthy donors. The donors were in the 120-subject validation cohort, distinct from the roughly 700-subject first cohort. General study findings and limits: Reports described diagnosis of cytomegalovirus status by the classifier as highly specific and sensitive. One later analysis, an examination of the 120 validation repertoires, found that first-cohort TCR clusters tended to co-occur in them. Associated with cytomegalovirus, according to the listing, were 150 to 200 TCR beta chains.

Here immunoSEQ multiplex PCR was the method, and the copy in TCRdb shows in-frame clones only, minus some. The sample holds a few hundred thousand clones, over 75% seen once. The CDR3 is 15 amino acids. V lost 5 bases to trimming and J lost 7 bases; unmatched junction nucleotides: 12. Germline V gene sequence: CDR1 MNHEY, CDR2 SMNVEV (reference sequence). This chain connects TRBV27 to TRBJ2-7; 9 bases are a match to TRBD1. This receptor was identified in a woman in her late teens or twenties in good health and CMV-seronegative. Material for sequencing was PBMCs. CDR3 DNA sequence: TGTGCCAGCAGTCTCCGAACAGGGGGCCTGGGGGAGCAGTACTTC. Amino acid sequence: CASSLRTGGLGEQYF.